A selection of T cell receptor beta chains follows, all from one sample in a study of CXCR3-negative and CXCR3-positive naive CD8 T cells. Following a re-call of the 5' RACE reads, TCRdb has one entry per CDR3 protein and lacks DNA. This sample lists roughly 80,000 distinct CDR3 sequences; its ten largest clones have around 0.62%. The sequenced material came from naive CXCR3+ CD8+ T cells from blood. The receptors stem from a human donor in good health. Some clones in this sample may be carry-over from other donors' samples. Each CDR3 is given with its conserved first and last residue.

J,V,CDR3
TRBJ2-7,TRBV5-5,CASSFGGSYEQYF
TRBJ2-5,TRBV11-3,CASSSGGGVETQYF
TRBJ2-1,TRBV3-1,CATGTSGSGGEQFF
TRBJ2-1,TRBV3-1,CASSHFEEQFF
TRBJ2-3,TRBV7-9,CASSSTTSGGTDTQYF
TRBJ2-5,TRBV28,CASSYGVVETQYF
TRBJ1-2,TRBV6-5,CASRTGDGYTF
TRBJ2-1,TRBV15,CATSRGPARRYNEQFF
TRBJ2-7,TRBV5-1,CASSSVGTGSYEQYF
TRBJ2-3,TRBV12-5,CASAFTLSSGGTDTQYF
TRBJ2-4,TRBV7-6,CASSLAAQGSGYNIQYF
TRBJ2-3,TRBV13,CASRLTNTDTQYF
TRBJ2-5,TRBV5-4,CASSLGQTETQYF
TRBJ2-1,TRBV6-5,CASSFSGSRYNEQFF
TRBJ2-3,TRBV7-2,CASNAWADTQYF
TRBJ2-3,TRBV25-1,CASREREGVTDTQYF
TRBJ2-1,TRBV20-1,CSAQSGLAGSNEQFF
TRBJ2-1,TRBV29-1,CSVEDIFEENNEQFF
TRBJ1-1,TRBV9,CASSGQAGHNTEAFF
TRBJ2-2,TRBV14,CASSQYSWANTGELFF
TRBJ1-1,TRBV19,CASSISWGQLEAFF
TRBJ2-1,TRBV6-2/TRBV6-3,CASSYLASGNEQFF
TRBJ2-1,TRBV18,CASSLGPGVNEQFF
TRBJ2-3,TRBV25-1,CASSLSMPTDTQYF
TRBJ2-5,TRBV10-3,CAISATDGVQETQYF
TRBJ2-1,TRBV4-3,CASSQDLLRALGNEQFF
TRBJ2-1,TRBV2,CAIPRLGAPPEQFF
TRBJ2-1,TRBV6-2/TRBV6-3,CASSYGSATSGEFF
TRBJ2-2,TRBV25-1,CAVNQGQYTGELFF
TRBJ2-7,TRBV5-1,CASSLVGTHEQYF
TRBJ2-7,TRBV4-3,CASSQERTSGRYEQYF
TRBJ2-3,TRBV10-3,CAISESTTSTDTQYF
TRBJ2-5,TRBV21-1,CASLTNETQYF